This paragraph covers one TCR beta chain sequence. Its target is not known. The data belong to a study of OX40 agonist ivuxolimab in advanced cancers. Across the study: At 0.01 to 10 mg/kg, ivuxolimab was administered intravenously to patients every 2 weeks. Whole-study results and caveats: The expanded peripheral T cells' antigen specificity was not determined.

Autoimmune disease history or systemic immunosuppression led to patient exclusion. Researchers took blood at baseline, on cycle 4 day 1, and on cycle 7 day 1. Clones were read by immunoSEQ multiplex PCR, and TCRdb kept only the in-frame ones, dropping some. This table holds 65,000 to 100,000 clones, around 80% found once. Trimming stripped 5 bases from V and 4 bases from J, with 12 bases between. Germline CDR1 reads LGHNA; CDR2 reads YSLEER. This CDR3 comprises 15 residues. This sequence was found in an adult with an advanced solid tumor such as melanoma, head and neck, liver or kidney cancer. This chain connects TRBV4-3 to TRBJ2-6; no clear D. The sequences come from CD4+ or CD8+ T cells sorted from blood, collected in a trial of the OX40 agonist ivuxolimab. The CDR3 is CASSADSAGANVLTF. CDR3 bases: TGCGCCAGCAGCGCCGACTCCGCCGGGGCCAACGTCCTGACTTTC.